This T cell receptor beta chain was profiled in a study of siplizumab effects on memory and regulatory T cells. Study results and caveats: A mean of around 65% of mappable alloreactive CD4+ clones were Treg-derived with siplizumab, compared with roughly 27% in controls. Unstimulated subsets were the mapping target of only a minor fraction of alloreactive clones. Siplizumab led to significantly less abundant alloreactive sequences that could be traced back to unstimulated CD4+ memory cells.

The mixed lymphocyte reaction cells were grown together in coculture at 37°C for around 6 days. With respect to this clone: The antigen remains unidentified.

Sequenced by immunoSEQ multiplex PCR; TCRdb stores in-frame clones only, minus some. The sample has 17,000 or so clones; 46% are singletons. Trimming at V came to 0 bases and at J to 5 bases, leaving 3 bases not matched to a gene. The CDR3 totals 16 residues. Looked up from germline, CDR1 is SGHNT and CDR2 is YYREEE (reference sequence). The source of this sequence is a human donor in good health; the cells came from an allogeneic mixed lymphocyte reaction. This chain connects TRBV5-4 to TRBJ2-2; 11 nucleotides agree with TRBD2. The sample consisted of CFSE-low (dividing) CD4+ T cells sorted from an allogeneic mixed lymphocyte reaction. This CDR3 is CASSLAASGGTGELFF. The DNA of the CDR3 is TGTGCCAGCAGCTTGGCGGCTAGCGGGGGGACCGGGGAGCTGTTTTTT.